Listed below are T cell receptor beta chains from one sample, sequenced in a study of T cell responses to AZD1222 COVID-19 vaccine. Only in-frame clones appear in the TCRdb table, and some are missing; sequencing was by immunoSEQ multiplex PCR. Here the sample spans 120,000 or so clones, just over 85% being singletons. The material sequenced was peripheral blood, taken on day 0 of AZD1222 vaccination. The receptors originated from an adult in good health. Both conserved end residues are part of each CDR3. The size of a clone is reported for some rows only, either as once, few or many, or as a class for expanded clones.

v_call clone_size cdr3_aa
TRBV7-8 . CASSVWSGNTIYF
TRBV19 . CASTKQGVWYNEQFF
TRBV27 . CASSRWGGSYEQYF
TRBV6-5 . CASPNPWTGVYGYTF
TRBV29-1 . CSEGRGRNQPQHF
TRBV25-1 . CASKGVGTGDSGELFF
TRBV9 . CASSADRGVSEQYF
TRBV2 . CASSDRGEQFF
TRBV12-3/TRBV12-4 . CASAAGKQYF
TRBV28 few CASSTFDRVNYGYTF
TRBV28 . CASSYSGGYEQYF
TRBV28 . CASRIQGRPLHF
TRBV27 . CASSPGRGLPTGELFF
TRBV27 . CASSFGTKGAEAFF
TRBV5-1 . CASSFAVGNEQFF
TRBV18 . CASSPPGLAGSYEQYF
TRBV28 . CASSFVGPYYGYTF
TRBV7-9 . CASSLVLREVDEQFF
TRBV29-1 . CSARPTGSSYEQYF
TRBV3-1/TRBV3-2 . CASSQTPYYGYTF
TRBV4-2 . CASSQASGGKVNEQFF
TRBV4-2 . CASSSLAGENEQFF
TRBV28 . CASSLAGTGGYEQYF
TRBV6-5 once CASSYSRTGVEKLFF
TRBV11-3 . CASSSWDRAQETQYF
TRBV5-6 . CASSLEGETQYF
TRBV11-2 . CASSFGPSNTEAFF
TRBV4-1 once CASSQAIGYEQYF
TRBV21-1 . CASHTSQSYEQYF
TRBV18 . CASSLVQNSPLHF
TRBV2 . CASRGREVRRGYTF
TRBV3-1/TRBV3-2 . CASSNTGNTEAFF
TRBV30 . CAWSVHRPDGGQPQHF
TRBV5-4 once CASRKRGGRTGELFF
TRBV19 . CASSPGPSYNSPLHF
TRBV5-1 . CASSPGGTNTDTQYF
TRBV19 . CASSIADRGHFGYTF
TRBV6-1 . CASSSGPLAREQYF
TRBV3-1/TRBV3-2 . CASSQQYTEAFF
TRBV19 medium-sized CASTVDTATNEKLFF
TRBV27 . CASTTRWPGGTEAFF
TRBV4-2 . CASSQESSRRVEWELFF
TRBV5-1 . CASSALGGAYNEQFF
TRBV6-4 . CASSGERGDTQYF
TRBV18 . CASSPGGQHDGYTF
TRBV5-4 once CASSLVYEQYF
TRBV10-2 . CASVRDFNEKLFF
TRBV28 . CASSVPGTGNTIYF
TRBV5-1 . CASSATGDSGNTIYF
TRBV4-1 . CASSQEGSGASYNEQFF
TRBV30 . CAWSPRRGEQYF
TRBV6-5 . CASSYEGDYEQYF
TRBV28 once CASSLPTSGSWNEQFF